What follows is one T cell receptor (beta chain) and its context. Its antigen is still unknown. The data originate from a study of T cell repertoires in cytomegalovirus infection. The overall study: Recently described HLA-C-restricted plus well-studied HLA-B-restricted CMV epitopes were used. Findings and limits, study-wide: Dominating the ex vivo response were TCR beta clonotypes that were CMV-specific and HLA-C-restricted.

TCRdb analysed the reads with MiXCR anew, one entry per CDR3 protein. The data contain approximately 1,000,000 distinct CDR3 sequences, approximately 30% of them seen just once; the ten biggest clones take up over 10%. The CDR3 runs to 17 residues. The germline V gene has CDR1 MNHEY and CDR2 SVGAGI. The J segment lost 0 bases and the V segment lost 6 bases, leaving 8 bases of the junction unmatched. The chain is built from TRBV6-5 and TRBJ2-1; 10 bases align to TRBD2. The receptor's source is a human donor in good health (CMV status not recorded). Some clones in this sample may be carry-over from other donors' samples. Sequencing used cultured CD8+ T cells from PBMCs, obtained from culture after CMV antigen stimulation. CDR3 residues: CASSAVAGGPSYNEQFF. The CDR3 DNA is TGTGCCAGCAGCGCGGTAGCGGGGGGCCCCTCCTACAATGAGCAGTTCTTC.